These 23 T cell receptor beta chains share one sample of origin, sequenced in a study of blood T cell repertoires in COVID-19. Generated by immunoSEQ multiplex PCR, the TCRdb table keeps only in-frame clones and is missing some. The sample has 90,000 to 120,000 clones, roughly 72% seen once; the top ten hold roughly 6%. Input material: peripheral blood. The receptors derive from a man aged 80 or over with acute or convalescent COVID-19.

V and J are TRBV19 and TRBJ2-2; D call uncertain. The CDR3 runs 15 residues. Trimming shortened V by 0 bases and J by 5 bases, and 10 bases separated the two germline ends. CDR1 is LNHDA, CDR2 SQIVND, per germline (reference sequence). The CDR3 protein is CASSIEARGTGELFF. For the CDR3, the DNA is TGTGCCAGTAGTATAGAGGCGAGAGGAACCGGGGAGCTGTTTTTT.

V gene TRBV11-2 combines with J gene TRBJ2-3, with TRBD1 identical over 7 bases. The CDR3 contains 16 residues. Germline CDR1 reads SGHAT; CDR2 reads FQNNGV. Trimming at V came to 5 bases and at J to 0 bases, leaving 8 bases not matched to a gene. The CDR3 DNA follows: TGTGCCAGCAGCGCACAGGGGCCAAAAAGCACAGATACGCAGTATTTT. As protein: CASSAQGPKSTDTQYF.

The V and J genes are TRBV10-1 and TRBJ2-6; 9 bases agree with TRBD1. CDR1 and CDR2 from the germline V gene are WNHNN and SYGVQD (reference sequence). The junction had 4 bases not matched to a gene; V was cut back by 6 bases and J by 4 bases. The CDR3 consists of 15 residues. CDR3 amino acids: CASSGTGGGANVLTF. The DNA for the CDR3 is TGCGCCAGCAGCGGAACAGGGGGCGGGGCCAACGTCCTGACTTTC.

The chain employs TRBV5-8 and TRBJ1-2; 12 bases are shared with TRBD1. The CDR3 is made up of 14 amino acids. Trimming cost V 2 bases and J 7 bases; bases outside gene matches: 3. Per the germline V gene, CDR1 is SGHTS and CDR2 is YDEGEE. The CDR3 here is CASSLRDRGLGYTF. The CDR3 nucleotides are TGTGCCAGCAGCTTAAGGGACAGGGGGCTTGGCTACACCTTC.

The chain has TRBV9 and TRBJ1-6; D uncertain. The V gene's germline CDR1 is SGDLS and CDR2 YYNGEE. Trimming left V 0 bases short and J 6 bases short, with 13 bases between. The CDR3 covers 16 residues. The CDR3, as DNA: TGTGCCAGCAGCGTAGGGAGCGGATGGTTTAATTCACCCCTCCACTTT. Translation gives CASSVGSGWFNSPLHF.

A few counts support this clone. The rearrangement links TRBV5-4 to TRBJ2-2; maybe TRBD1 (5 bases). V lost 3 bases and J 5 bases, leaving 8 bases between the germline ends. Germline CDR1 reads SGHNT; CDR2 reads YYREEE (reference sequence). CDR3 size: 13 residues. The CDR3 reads CASSSPGTGELFF. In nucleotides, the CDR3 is TGTGCCAGCAGCTCCCCAGGGACCGGGGAGCTGTTTTTT.

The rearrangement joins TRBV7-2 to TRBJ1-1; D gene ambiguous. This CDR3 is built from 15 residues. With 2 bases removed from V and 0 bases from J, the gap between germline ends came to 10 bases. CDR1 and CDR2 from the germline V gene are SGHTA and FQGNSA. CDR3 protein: CASSLRRAMNTEAFF. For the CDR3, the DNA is TGTGCCAGCAGCTTAAGGAGGGCTATGAACACTGAAGCTTTCTTT.

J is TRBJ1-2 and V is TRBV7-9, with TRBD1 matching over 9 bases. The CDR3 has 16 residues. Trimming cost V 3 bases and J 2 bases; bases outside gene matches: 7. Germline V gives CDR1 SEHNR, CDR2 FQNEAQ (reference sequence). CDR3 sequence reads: CASSLIQGAGNYGYTF. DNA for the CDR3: TGTGCCAGCAGCTTGATACAGGGGGCAGGAAACTATGGCTACACCTTC.

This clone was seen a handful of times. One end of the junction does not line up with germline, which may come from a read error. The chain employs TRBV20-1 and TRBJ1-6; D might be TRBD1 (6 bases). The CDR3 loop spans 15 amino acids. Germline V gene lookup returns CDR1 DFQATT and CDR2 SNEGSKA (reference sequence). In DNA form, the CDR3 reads TGCAGCGCTAGTGGGGGTGGGGGCAATTGGTCACCCCTCCACTTT. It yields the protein CSASGGGGNWSPLHF.

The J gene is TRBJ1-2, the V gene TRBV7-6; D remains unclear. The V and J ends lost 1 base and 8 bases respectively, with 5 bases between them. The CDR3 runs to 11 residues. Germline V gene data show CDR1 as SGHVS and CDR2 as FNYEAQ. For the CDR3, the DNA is TGTGCCAGCAGCTTAGAACAAGGCTACACCTTC. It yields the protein CASSLEQGYTF.

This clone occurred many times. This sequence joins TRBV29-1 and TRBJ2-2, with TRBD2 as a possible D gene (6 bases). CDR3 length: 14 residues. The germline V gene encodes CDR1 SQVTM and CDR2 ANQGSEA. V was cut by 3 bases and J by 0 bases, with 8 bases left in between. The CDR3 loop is CSVDGGSNTGELFF. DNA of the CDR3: TGCAGCGTTGATGGGGGGTCGAACACCGGGGAGCTGTTTTTT.

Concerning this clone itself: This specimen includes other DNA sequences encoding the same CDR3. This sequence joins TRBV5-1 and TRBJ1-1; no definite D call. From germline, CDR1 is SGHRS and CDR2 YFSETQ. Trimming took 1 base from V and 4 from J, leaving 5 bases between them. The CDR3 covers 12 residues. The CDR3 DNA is TGCGCCAGCAGCTTGCCCAGCACTGAAGCTTTCTTT. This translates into CASSLPSTEAFF.

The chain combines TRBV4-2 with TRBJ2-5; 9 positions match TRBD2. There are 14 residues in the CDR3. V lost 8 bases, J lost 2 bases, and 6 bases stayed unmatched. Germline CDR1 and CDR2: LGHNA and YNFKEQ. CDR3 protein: CASRISGSQETQYF. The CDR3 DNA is TGTGCCAGCCGGATTAGCGGGAGTCAAGAGACCCAGTACTTC.

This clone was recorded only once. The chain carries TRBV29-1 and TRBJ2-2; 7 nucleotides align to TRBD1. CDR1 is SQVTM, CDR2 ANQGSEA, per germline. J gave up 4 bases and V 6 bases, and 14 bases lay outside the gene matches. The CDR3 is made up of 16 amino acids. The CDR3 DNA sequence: TGCAGCGTGAAAAGGACAGGATCTAGGGGCACCGGGGAGCTGTTTTTT. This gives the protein CSVKRTGSRGTGELFF.

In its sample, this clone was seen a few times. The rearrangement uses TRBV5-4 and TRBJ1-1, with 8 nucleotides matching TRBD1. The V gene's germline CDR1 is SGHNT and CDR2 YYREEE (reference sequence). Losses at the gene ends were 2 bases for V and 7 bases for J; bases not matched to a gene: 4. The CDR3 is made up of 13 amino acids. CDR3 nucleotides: TGTGCCAGCAGCTTTATAACAGGGGGTGAAGCTTTCTTT. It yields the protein CASSFITGGEAFF.

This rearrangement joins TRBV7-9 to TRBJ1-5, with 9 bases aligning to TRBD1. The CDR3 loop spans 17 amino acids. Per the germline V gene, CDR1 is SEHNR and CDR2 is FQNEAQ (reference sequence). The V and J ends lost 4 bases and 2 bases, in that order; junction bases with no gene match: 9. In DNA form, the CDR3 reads TGTGCCAGCAGCTACAACAACAGGGGGCTAGGCAATCAGCCCCAGCATTTT. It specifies CASSYNNRGLGNQPQHF.

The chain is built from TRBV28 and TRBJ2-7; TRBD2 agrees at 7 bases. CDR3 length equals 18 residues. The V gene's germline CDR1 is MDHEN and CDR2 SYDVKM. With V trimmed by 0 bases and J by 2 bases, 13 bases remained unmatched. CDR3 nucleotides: TGTGCCAGCAGTTTATGGGGGGGGAGCGGAGGACCGCCCTACGAGCAGTACTTC. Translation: CASSLWGGSGGPPYEQYF.

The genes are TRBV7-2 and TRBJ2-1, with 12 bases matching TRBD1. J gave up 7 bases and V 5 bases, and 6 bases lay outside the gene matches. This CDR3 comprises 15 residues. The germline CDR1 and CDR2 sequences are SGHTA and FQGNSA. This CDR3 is CASSPGQGARNEQFF. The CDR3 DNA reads TGTGCCAGCAGCCCGGGACAGGGGGCGCGTAATGAGCAGTTCTTC.

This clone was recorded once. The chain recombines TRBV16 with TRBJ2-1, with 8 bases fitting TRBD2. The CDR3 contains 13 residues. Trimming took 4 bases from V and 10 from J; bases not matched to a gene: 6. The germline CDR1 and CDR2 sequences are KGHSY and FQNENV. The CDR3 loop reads CASSLAGGPEQFF. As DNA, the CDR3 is TGTGCCAGCAGCCTTGCGGGAGGTCCCGAGCAGTTCTTC.

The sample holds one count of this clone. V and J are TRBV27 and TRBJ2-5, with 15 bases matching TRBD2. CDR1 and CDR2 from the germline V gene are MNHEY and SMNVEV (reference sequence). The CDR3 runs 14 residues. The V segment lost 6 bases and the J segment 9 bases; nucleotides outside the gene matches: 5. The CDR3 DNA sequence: TGTGCCAGCAGGCCAGGACTAGCGGGAGGGGCCCAGTACTTC. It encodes CASRPGLAGGAQYF.

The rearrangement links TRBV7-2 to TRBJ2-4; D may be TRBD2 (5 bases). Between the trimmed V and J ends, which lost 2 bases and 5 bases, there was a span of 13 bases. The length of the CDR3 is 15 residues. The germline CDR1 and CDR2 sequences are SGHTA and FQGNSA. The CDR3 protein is CASSLFSGSENIQYF. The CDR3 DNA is TGTGCCAGCAGCTTATTCTCGGGATCGGAAAACATTCAGTACTTC. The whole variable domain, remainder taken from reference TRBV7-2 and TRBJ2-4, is GAGVSQSPSNKVTEKGKDVELRCDPISGHTALYWYRQSLGQGLEFLIYFQGNSAPDKSGLPSDRFSAERTGGSVSTLTIQRTQQEDSAVYLCASSLFSGSENIQYFGAGTRLSVL.

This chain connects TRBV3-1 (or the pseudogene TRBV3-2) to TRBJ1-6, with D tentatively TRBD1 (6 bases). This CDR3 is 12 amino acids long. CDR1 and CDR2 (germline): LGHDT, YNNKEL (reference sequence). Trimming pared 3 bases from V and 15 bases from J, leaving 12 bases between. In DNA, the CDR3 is TGTGCCAGCAGCCACCAGGGACAAGGCCTCCACTTT. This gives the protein CASSHQGQGLHF.

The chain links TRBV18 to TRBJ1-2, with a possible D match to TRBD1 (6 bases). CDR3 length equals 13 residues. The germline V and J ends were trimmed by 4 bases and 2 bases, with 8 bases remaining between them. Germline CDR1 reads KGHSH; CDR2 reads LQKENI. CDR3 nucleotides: TGTGCCAGCTCACAGGACAGCAACTATGGCTACACCTTC. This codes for CASSQDSNYGYTF.